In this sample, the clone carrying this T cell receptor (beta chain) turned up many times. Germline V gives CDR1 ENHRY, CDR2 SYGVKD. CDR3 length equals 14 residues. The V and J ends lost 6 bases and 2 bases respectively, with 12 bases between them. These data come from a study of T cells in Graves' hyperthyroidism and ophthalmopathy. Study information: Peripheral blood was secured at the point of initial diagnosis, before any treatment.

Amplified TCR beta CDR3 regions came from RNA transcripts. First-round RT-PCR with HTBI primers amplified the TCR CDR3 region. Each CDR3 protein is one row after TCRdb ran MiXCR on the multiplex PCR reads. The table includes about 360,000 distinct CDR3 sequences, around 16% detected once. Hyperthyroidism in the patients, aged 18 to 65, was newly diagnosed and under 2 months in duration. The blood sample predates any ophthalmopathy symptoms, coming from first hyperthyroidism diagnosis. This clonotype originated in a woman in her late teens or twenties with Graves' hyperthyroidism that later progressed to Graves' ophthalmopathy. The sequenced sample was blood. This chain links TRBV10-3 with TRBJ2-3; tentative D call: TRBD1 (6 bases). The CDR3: CAIREDRSTDTQYF. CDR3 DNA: TGTGCCATCAGGGAAGACAGGTCCACAGATACGCAGTATTTT.